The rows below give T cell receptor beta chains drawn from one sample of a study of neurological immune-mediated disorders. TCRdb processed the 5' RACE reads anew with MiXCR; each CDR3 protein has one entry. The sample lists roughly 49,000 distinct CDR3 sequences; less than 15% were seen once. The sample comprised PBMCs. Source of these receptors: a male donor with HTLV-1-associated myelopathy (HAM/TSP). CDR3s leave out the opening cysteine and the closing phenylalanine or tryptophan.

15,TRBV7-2,ASSPRLAGESTDTQY
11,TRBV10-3,AISPRNTGELF
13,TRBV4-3,ASSQGGRTSYEHY
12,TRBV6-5,ASSYRVPPGEQY
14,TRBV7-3,ASSLTPNSGANVLT
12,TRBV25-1,ASSEYEGSYEQY
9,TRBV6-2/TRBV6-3,ASSYKNIQY
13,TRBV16,ASSPRQDREDGYT
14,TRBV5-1,ASSQNTGGRSYEQY
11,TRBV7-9,ASSVGQNYGYT
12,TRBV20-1,SARRPDTNYGYT
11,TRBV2,AIPGPEVEKLF
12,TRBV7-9,ASSLASNTGELF
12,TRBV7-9,ACSWGAKEDTQY
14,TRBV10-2,ASSFTKVSIRIEAF
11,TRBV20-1,SAKRLASGELF
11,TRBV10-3,ASGGLMNTEAF
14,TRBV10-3,AIRDAGVRREGEQF
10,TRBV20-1,SARVAADTQY
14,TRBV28,ASSLWSGANTGELF
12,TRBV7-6,ASSLWGQDYEQY
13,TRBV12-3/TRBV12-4,ASSWWGDSGNTIY
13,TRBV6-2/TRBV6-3,ASSPLIMGGETQY
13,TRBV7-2,ASSFGRLSTDTQY
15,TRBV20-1,SARDLGGPGSFGELF
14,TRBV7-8,ASSLARRGANTEAF
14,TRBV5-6,ASSLGTATNNQPQH
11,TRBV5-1,ASSAAVSYEQY
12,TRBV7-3,ASSLTGDGYEQY
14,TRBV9,ASSPRLAGGLLEQY
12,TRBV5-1,ASSWDSSTDTQY